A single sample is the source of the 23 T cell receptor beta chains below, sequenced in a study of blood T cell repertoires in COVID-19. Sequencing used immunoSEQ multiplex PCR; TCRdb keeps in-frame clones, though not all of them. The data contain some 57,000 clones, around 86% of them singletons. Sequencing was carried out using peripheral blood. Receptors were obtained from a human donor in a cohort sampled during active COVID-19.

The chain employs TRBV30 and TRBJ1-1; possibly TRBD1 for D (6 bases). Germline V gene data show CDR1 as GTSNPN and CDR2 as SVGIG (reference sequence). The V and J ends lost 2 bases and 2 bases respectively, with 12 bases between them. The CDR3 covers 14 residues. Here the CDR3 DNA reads TGTGCCTGGAGTAGGACAGCTACAAACACTGAAGCTTTCTTT. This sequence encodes CAWSRTATNTEAFF.

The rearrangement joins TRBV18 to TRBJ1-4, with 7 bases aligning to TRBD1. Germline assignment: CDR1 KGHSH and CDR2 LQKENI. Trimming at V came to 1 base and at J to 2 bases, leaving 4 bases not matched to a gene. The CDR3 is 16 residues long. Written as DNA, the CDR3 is TGTGCCAGCTCACCACAACAGGGGACCACTAATGAAAAACTGTTTTTT. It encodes CASSPQQGTTNEKLFF.

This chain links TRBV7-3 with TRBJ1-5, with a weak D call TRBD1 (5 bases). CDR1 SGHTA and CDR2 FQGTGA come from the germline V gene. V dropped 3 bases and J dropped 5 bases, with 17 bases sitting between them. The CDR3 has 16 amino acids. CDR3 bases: TGTGCCAGCAGCTTCCTAGGGGTTAAAGAGGATCAGCCCCAGCATTTT. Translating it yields CASSFLGVKEDQPQHF.

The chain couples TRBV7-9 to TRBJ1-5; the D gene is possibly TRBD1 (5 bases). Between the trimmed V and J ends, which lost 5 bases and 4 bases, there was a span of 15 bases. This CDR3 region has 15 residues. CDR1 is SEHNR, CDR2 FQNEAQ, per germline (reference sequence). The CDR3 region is CASSPGQAPNQPQHF. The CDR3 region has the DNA TGTGCCAGCAGCCCTGGACAAGCCCCTAATCAGCCCCAGCATTTT.

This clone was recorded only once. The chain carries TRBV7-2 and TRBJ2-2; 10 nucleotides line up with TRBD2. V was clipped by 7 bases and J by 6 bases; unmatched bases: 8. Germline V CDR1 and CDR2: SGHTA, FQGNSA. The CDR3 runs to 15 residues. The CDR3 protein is CASTTLAGVPGELFF. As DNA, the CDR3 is TGTGCCAGCACCACCCTAGCGGGAGTGCCCGGGGAGCTGTTTTTT.

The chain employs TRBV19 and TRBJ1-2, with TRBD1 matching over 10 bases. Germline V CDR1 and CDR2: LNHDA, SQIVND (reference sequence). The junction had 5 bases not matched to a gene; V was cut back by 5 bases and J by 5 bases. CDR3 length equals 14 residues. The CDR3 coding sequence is TGTGCCAGTAGTTCCTGGACAGGGGGTTATGGCTACACCTTC. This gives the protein CASSSWTGGYGYTF. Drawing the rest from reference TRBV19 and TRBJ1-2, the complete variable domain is DGGITQSPKYLFRKEGQNVTLSCEQNLNHDAMYWYRQDPGQGLRLIYYSQIVNDFQKGDIAEGYSVSREKKESFPLTVTSAQKNPTAFYLCASSSWTGGYGYTFGSGTRLTVV.

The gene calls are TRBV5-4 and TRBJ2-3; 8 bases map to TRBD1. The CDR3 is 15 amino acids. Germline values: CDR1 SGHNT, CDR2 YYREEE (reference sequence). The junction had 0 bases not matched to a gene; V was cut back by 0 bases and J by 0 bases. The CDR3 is CASSLGDRSTDTQYF. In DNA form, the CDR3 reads TGTGCCAGCAGCTTGGGGGACAGGAGCACAGATACGCAGTATTTT. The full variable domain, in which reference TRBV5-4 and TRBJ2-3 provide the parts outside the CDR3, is ETGVTQSPTHLIKTRGQQVTLRCSSQSGHNTVSWYQQALGQGPQFIFQYYREEENGRGNFPPRFSGLQFPNYSSELNVNALELDDSALYLCASSLGDRSTDTQYFGPGTRLTVL.

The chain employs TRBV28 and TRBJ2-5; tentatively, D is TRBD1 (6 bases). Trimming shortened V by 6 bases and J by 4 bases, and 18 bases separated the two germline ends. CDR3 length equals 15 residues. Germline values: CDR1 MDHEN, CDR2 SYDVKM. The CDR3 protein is CASRPYRAGVETQYF. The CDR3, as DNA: TGTGCCAGCAGGCCCTATAGGGCAGGGGTAGAGACCCAGTACTTC.

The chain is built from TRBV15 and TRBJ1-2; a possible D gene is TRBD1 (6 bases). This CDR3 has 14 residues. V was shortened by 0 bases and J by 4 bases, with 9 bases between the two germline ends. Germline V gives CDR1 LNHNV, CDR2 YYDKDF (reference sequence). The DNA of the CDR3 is TGTGCCACCAGCAGAGACAGGGGTACCTATGGCTACACCTTC. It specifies CATSRDRGTYGYTF. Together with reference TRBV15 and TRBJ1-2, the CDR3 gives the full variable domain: DAMVIQNPRYQVTQFGKPVTLSCSQTLNHNVMYWYQQKSSQAPKLLFHYYDKDFNNEADTPDNFQSRRPNTSFCFLDIRSPGLGDTAMYLCATSRDRGTYGYTFGSGTRLTVV.

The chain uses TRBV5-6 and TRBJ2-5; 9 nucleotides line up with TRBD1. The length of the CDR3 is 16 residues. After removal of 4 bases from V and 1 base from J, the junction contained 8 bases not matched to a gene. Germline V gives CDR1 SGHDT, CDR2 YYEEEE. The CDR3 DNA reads TGTGCCAGCAGCCACCCGGGACAGGGAGGCCAAGAGACCCAGTACTTC. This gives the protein CASSHPGQGGQETQYF.

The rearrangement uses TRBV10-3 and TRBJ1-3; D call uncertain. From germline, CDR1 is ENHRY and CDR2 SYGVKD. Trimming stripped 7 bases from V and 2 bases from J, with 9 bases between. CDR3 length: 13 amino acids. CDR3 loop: CAINSIAGNTIYF. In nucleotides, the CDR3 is TGTGCCATCAACTCCATTGCTGGAAACACCATATATTTT.

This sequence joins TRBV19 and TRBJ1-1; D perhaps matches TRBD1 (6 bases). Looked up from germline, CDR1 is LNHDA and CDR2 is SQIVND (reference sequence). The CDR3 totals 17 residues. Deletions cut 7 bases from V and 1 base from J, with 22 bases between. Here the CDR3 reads CASIHGGITGKNTEAFF. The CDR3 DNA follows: TGTGCCAGTATTCACGGGGGGATAACAGGGAAGAACACTGAAGCTTTCTTT.

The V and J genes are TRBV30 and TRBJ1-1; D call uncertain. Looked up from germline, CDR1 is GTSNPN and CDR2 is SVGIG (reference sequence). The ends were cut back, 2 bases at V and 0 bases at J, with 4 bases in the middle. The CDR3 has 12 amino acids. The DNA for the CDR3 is TGTGCCTGGAGTCGGGTGAACACTGAAGCTTTCTTT. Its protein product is CAWSRVNTEAFF.

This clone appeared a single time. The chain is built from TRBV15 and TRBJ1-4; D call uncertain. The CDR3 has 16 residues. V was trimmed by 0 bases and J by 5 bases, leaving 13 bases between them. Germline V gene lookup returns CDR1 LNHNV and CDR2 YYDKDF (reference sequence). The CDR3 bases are TGTGCCACCAGCAGAGATAATCCCTCCACAAATGAAAAACTGTTTTTT. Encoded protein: CATSRDNPSTNEKLFF.

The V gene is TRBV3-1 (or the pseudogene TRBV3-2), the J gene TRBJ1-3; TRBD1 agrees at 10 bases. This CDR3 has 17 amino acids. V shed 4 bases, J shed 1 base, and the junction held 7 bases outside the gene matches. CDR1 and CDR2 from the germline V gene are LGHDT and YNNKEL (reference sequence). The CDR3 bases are TGTGCCAGCAGCCGCGTGGGACAGGGGTCTTCTGGAAACACCATATATTTT. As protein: CASSRVGQGSSGNTIYF.

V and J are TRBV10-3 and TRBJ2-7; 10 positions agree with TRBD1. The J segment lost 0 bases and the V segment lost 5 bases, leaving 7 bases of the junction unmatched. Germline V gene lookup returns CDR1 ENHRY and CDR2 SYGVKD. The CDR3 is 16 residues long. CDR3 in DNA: TGTGCCATCAGTCCTAATGGACAGGGGGGCTCCTACGAGCAGTACTTC. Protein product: CAISPNGQGGSYEQYF.

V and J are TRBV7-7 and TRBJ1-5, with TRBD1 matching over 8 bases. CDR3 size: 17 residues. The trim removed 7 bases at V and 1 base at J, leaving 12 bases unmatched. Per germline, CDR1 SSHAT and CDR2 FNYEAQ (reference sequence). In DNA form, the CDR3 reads TGTGCCAGCACGGACGGGACAGGCTTAATCAGCAATCAGCCCCAGCATTTT. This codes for CASTDGTGLISNQPQHF.

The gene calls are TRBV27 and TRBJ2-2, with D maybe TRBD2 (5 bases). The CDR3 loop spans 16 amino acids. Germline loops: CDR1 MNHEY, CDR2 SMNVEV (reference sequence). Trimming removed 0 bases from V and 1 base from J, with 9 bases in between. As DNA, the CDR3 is TGTGCCAGCAGTTTATCGGCGGCGGGGAACACCGGGGAGCTGTTTTTT. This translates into CASSLSAAGNTGELFF.

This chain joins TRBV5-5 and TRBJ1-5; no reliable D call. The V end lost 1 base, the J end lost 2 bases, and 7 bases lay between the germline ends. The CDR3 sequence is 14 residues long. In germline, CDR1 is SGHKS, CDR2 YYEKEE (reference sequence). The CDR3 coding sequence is TGTGCCAGCAGCTTGCGGGTTGGCAATCAGCCCCAGCATTTT. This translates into CASSLRVGNQPQHF.

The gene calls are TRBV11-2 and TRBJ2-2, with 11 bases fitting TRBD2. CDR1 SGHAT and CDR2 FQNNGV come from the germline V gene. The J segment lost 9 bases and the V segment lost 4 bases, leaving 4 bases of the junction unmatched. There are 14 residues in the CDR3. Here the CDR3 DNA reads TGTGCCAGCAGCTCACTAGCGGGAGTTTGGGAGCTGTTTTTT. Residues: CASSSLAGVWELFF.

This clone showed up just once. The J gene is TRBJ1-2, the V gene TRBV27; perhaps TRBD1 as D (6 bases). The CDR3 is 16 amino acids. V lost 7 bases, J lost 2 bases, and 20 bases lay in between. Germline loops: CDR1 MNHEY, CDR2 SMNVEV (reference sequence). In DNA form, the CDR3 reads TGTGCCAGCACCCTTAAGGGGGGAGGGGAGAACTATGGCTACACCTTC. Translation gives CASTLKGGGENYGYTF.

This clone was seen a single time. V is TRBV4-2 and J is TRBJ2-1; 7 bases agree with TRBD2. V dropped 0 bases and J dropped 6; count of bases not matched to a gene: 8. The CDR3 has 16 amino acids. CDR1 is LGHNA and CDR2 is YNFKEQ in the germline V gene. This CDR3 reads CASSQEVSGGSNEQFF. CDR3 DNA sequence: TGTGCCAGCAGCCAAGAGGTTTCCGGGGGGTCCAATGAGCAGTTCTTC.

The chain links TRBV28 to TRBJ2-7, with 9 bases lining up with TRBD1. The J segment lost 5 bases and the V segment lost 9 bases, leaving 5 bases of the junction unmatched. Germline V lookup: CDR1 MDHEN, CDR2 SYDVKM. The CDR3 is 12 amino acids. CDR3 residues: CAREGQGHEQYF. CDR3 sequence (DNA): TGTGCCAGGGAGGGACAGGGTCACGAGCAGTACTTC.